The 26 T cell receptor beta chains below all came from one sample that was sequenced in a study of T cells in localized non-small cell lung cancer. TCRdb's table, derived via immunoSEQ multiplex PCR, lists solely in-frame clones and lacks some. The profile shows around 36,000 clones, 81% of them singletons. The material sequenced was peripheral blood mononuclear cells, taken before any cancer treatment. All receptors derive from a male donor at least 60 years old with stage II lung adenocarcinoma.

This sequence joins TRBV6-1 and TRBJ1-1; no clear D. V lost 2 bases, J lost 3 bases, and 7 bases lay in between. This CDR3 is 13 amino acids long. Germline lookup yields CDR1 MNHNS and CDR2 SASEGT. The CDR3 DNA follows: TGTGCCAGCAGTGAAAGCCTATACACTGAAGCTTTCTTT. It is translated as CASSESLYTEAFF.

V and J are TRBV5-8 and TRBJ2-6, with D tentatively TRBD2 (6 bases). The CDR3 covers 16 residues. The germline CDR1 and CDR2 sequences are SGHTS and YDEGEE. V lost 4 bases to trimming and J lost 0 bases, with 11 bases between them. CDR3 protein: CASSPRGFSGANVLTF. In DNA, the CDR3 is TGTGCCAGCAGCCCCCGGGGGTTCTCTGGGGCCAACGTCCTGACTTTC. The entire variable domain, with the rest obtained from reference TRBV5-8 and TRBJ2-6, is as follows: EAGVTQSPTHLIKTRGQQATLRCSPISGHTSVYWYQQALGLGLQFLLWYDEGEERNRGNFPPRFSGRQFPNYSSELNVNALELEDSALYLCASSPRGFSGANVLTFGAGSRLTVL.

The rearrangement joins TRBV5-1 to TRBJ2-2; D is perhaps TRBD2 (6 bases). Between the trimmed V and J ends, which lost 4 bases and 6 bases, there was a span of 10 bases. Looked up from germline, CDR1 is SGHRS and CDR2 is YFSETQ. The CDR3 spans 13 residues. CDR3 bases: TGCGCCAGCAGCCGGAGGGACCCCGGGGAGCTGTTTTTT. This translates into CASSRRDPGELFF.

The V and J genes are TRBV2 and TRBJ2-7; D is perhaps TRBD2 (5 bases). Between the trimmed V and J ends, which lost 5 bases and 6 bases, there was a span of 11 bases. From germline, CDR1 is SNHLY and CDR2 FYNNEI. The CDR3 covers 12 residues. This CDR3 reads CASSRGLPEQYF. In DNA, the CDR3 is TGTGCCAGCAGTCGCGGGCTACCCGAGCAGTACTTC.

The chain couples TRBV18 to TRBJ2-3, with 7 bases identical to TRBD2. The CDR3 runs to 14 residues. Germline values: CDR1 KGHSH, CDR2 LQKENI. Germline trimming cut 3 bases from V and 2 bases from J; bases unmatched to any gene: 2. DNA for the CDR3: TGTGCCAGCTCACCCGGGGGGTCCACAGATACGCAGTATTTT. This encodes CASSPGGSTDTQYF.

The V and J genes are TRBV15 and TRBJ2-5, with TRBD1 matching 12 bases. The germline gives CDR1 LNHNV, CDR2 YYDKDF (reference sequence). V gave up 1 base and J gave up 4 bases; unmatched junction bases: 4. The CDR3 is made up of 16 amino acids. The CDR3 region is CATSRGDRGRGETQYF. The CDR3 coding sequence is TGTGCCACCAGCAGAGGGGACAGGGGGCGAGGAGAGACCCAGTACTTC.

This clone has a handful of counts. This chain uses TRBV10-3 with TRBJ1-5, with D perhaps matching TRBD1 (6 bases). Looked up from germline, CDR1 is ENHRY and CDR2 is SYGVKD. Trimming took 3 bases from V and 0 from J, leaving 12 bases between them. The CDR3 consists of 16 residues. In DNA form, the CDR3 reads TGTGCCATCAGTGACAGGGGATTAGGTAGCAATCAGCCCCAGCATTTT. It yields the protein CAISDRGLGSNQPQHF.

The chain employs TRBV28 and TRBJ1-2, with D unclear. V was trimmed by 5 bases and J by 3 bases, leaving 10 bases between them. CDR1 MDHEN and CDR2 SYDVKM come from the germline V gene. This CDR3 comprises 13 residues. The CDR3 sequence: CASSRSVYYGYTF. For the CDR3, the DNA is TGTGCCAGCAGTCGAAGCGTCTACTATGGCTACACCTTC.

The genes are TRBV18 and TRBJ2-7; a weak D match, TRBD2 (5 bases). The CDR3 has 14 residues. The V gene's germline CDR1 is KGHSH and CDR2 LQKENI. V lost 3 bases and J lost 5, with 14 bases in between. CDR3 in DNA: TGTGCCAGCTCACCGTCGGGGATGGTTAACGAGCAGTACTTC. This translates into CASSPSGMVNEQYF.

This clone was recorded only once. V and J are TRBV9 and TRBJ1-1; tentatively, D is TRBD1 (5 bases). V was cut by 0 bases and J by 2 bases, with 11 bases left in between. The CDR3 runs 15 residues. The V gene's germline CDR1 is SGDLS and CDR2 YYNGEE. This CDR3 is CASSVDHRTNTEAFF. The CDR3 DNA is TGTGCCAGCAGCGTAGATCACAGGACCAACACTGAAGCTTTCTTT.

V and J are TRBV7-8 and TRBJ2-2; D gene ambiguous. V shed 1 base and J shed 0 bases, with 9 bases lying between them. This CDR3 has 16 residues. CDR1 and CDR2 from the germline V gene are SGHVS and FQNEAQ. This chain's CDR3 is CASSLVPPPNTGELFF. CDR3 nucleotide sequence: TGTGCCAGCAGCTTAGTTCCCCCCCCGAACACCGGGGAGCTGTTTTTT.

The genes are TRBV6-6 and TRBJ2-7, with D unresolved. V gave up 7 bases and J gave up 1 base, with 17 bases separating them. In germline, CDR1 is MNHNY, CDR2 SVGAGI (reference sequence). CDR3 length: 15 amino acids. This chain's CDR3 is CASIRQPESSYEQYF. CDR3 nucleotide sequence: TGTGCCAGCATTAGGCAACCAGAAAGTTCCTACGAGCAGTACTTC.

The genes are TRBV19 and TRBJ2-4; the match to TRBD2 covers 7 bases. The CDR3 covers 17 residues. V dropped 5 bases and J dropped 3; count of bases not matched to a gene: 13. Germline CDR1 is LNHDA and CDR2 is SQIVND (reference sequence). CDR3 residues: CASSAQGEGVVKNIQYF. For the CDR3, the DNA is TGTGCCAGTAGTGCCCAAGGGGAGGGAGTGGTCAAAAACATTCAGTACTTC.

The chain is built from TRBV6-1 and TRBJ2-1; 10 bases are shared with TRBD2. V lost 1 base, J lost 6 bases, and 9 bases stayed unmatched. The V gene's germline CDR1 is MNHNS and CDR2 SASEGT. The length of the CDR3 is 17 residues. Here the CDR3 DNA reads TGTGCCAGCAGTGAAGGGGCTAGCGGGAGAAGGGGCAATGAGCAGTTCTTC. It is translated as CASSEGASGRRGNEQFF.

The V and J genes are TRBV6-6 and TRBJ1-2; the D gene is possibly TRBD1 (6 bases). CDR3 length: 13 residues. Germline CDR1 MNHNY, CDR2 SVGAGI (reference sequence). The germline V and J ends were trimmed by 5 bases and 8 bases, with 15 bases remaining between them. This chain's CDR3 is CASSRKGEGGYTF. The DNA of the CDR3 is TGTGCCAGCAGTCGAAAGGGGGAAGGAGGCTACACCTTC.

The CDR3 region has the DNA TGTGCCAGCAGCTTCGGAACAGGGTCCGATAGCAATCAGCCCCAGCATTTT. Translation gives CASSFGTGSDSNQPQHF. This rearrangement joins TRBV5-5 to TRBJ1-5; TRBD1 is a possible D gene (6 bases). V lost 2 bases and J 0 bases, leaving 15 bases between the germline ends. Germline CDR1 SGHKS, CDR2 YYEKEE (reference sequence). The CDR3 has 17 amino acids.

The chain joins TRBV4-1 to TRBJ1-5; D is unclear. CDR1 MGHRA and CDR2 YSYEKL come from the germline V gene. The V end was cut by 1 base, the J end by 5 bases, with 6 bases between. The CDR3 loop spans 13 amino acids. This CDR3 is CASSQVKDQPQHF. CDR3 in DNA: TGCGCCAGCAGCCAAGTGAAGGATCAGCCCCAGCATTTT.

This rearrangement joins TRBV27 to TRBJ1-2; TRBD1 might be the D (6 bases). Between the trimmed V and J ends, which lost 5 bases and 8 bases, there was a span of 24 bases. The CDR3 sequence is 16 residues long. Germline lookup yields CDR1 MNHEY and CDR2 SMNVEV (reference sequence). The chain's CDR3 is CASSPSLVRGVGGYTF. CDR3 coding DNA: TGTGCCAGCAGTCCCTCCCTGGTGAGGGGGGTAGGAGGCTACACCTTC.

This clone showed up just once. This chain uses TRBV7-9 with TRBJ1-2; no reliable D call. The germline V gene has CDR1 SEHNR and CDR2 FQNEAQ (reference sequence). This CDR3 spans 15 amino acids. V was clipped by 1 base and J by 4 bases, with 13 bases between them. This CDR3 is CASSLEAPGSYGYTF. The CDR3 DNA sequence: TGTGCCAGCAGCTTAGAAGCCCCCGGGTCCTATGGCTACACCTTC.

The chain couples TRBV7-2 to TRBJ1-1; TRBD1 matches at 7 bases. The CDR3 runs 13 residues. After removal of 7 bases from V and 1 base from J, the junction contained 3 bases not matched to a gene. Germline CDR1 is SGHTA and CDR2 is FQGNSA. The chain's CDR3 is CASTRQGNTEAFF. In DNA, the CDR3 is TGTGCCAGCACCAGACAGGGGAACACTGAAGCTTTCTTT.

The V and J genes are TRBV4-2 and TRBJ1-3, with D possibly TRBD1 on 5 matching bases. Trimming stripped 5 bases from V and 4 bases from J, with 18 bases between. The CDR3 extends over 16 amino acids. In germline, CDR1 is LGHNA, CDR2 YNFKEQ. CDR3 residues: CASSFETRAGGNTIYF. CDR3 coding DNA: TGTGCCAGCAGCTTTGAAACCAGGGCAGGAGGAAACACCATATATTTT.

V is TRBV6-5 and J is TRBJ1-2; TRBD1 is a possible D gene (5 bases). V dropped 5 bases and J dropped 8 bases, with 18 bases sitting between them. Germline V gene lookup returns CDR1 MNHEY and CDR2 SVGAGI. The CDR3 totals 14 residues. The chain's CDR3 is CASSMDSGGWGYTF. CDR3 nucleotide sequence: TGTGCCAGCAGTATGGACTCCGGGGGATGGGGCTACACCTTC.

CDR3 in amino acids: CASSLVTSAQETQYF. DNA of the CDR3: TGCGCCAGCAGCTTGGTAACTAGCGCCCAAGAGACCCAGTACTTC. V is TRBV5-1 and J is TRBJ2-5; 7 nucleotides match TRBD2. V was clipped by 0 bases and J by 1 base; unmatched bases: 3. Germline CDR1 and CDR2: SGHRS and YFSETQ. The CDR3 is 15 amino acids.

The genes are TRBV6-5 and TRBJ2-3; TRBD2 matches 9 bases. The CDR3 has 16 amino acids. Germline V gives CDR1 MNHEY, CDR2 SVGAGI. Losses at the gene ends were 2 bases for V and 2 bases for J; bases not matched to a gene: 5. CDR3: CASSYGTSQFTDTQYF. As DNA, the CDR3 is TGTGCCAGCAGTTACGGGACTAGCCAATTCACAGATACGCAGTATTTT.

J is TRBJ2-1 and V is TRBV7-3; 9 positions agree with TRBD2. CDR3 size: 15 residues. Trimming cost V 5 bases and J 9 bases; bases outside gene matches: 11. The germline V gene encodes CDR1 SGHTA and CDR2 FQGTGA. The CDR3 region is CASSPLSGGTGEQFF. The CDR3 coding sequence is TGTGCCAGCAGCCCCCTTAGCGGGGGTACGGGTGAGCAGTTCTTC.

The CDR3 loop reads CASRQGATGGYTF. CDR3 in DNA: TGTGCCAGCAGACAGGGGGCCACGGGTGGCTACACCTTC. V gene TRBV6-5 combines with J gene TRBJ1-2; 9 bases align to TRBD1. CDR1 and CDR2 (germline): MNHEY, SVGAGI. J gave up 7 bases and V 6 bases, and 6 bases lay outside the gene matches. The CDR3 runs to 13 residues.